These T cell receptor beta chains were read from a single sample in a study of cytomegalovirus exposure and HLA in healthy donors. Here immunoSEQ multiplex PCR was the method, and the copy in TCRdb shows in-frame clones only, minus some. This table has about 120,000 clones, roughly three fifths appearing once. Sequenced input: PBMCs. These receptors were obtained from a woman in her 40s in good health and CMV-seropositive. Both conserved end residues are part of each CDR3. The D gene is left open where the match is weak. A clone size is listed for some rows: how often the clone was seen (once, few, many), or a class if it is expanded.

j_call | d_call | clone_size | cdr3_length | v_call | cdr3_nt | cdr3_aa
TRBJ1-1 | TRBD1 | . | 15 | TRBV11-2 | TGTGCCAGCAGCTCATATACAGGGGAGAACACTGAAGCTTTCTTT | CASSSYTGENTEAFF
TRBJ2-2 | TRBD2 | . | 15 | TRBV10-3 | TGTGCCACTGAAGCGGTACTAGCGCGCACCGGGGAGCTGTTTTTT | CATEAVLARTGELFF
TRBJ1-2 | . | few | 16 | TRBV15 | TGTGCCACCAGCAGAGGAGGGTCAGGGGTTACGAATGGCTACACCTTC | CATSRGGSGVTNGYTF
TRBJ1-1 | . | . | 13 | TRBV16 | TGTGCCAGCAGTTACGACAGGAACACTGAAGCTTTCTTT | CASSYDRNTEAFF
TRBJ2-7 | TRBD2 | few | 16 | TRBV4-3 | TGCGCCAGCAGCCAAGAAGCTAGCGGGAGGGCCTACGAGCAGTACTTC | CASSQEASGRAYEQYF
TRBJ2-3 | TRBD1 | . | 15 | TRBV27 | TGTGCCAGCAGTTTAGGGACAGGGCTTACAGATACGCAGTATTTT | CASSLGTGLTDTQYF
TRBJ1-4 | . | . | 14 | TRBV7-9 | TGTGCCAGCAGCTTAGGTACGGGGGATGAAAAACTGTTTTTT | CASSLGTGDEKLFF
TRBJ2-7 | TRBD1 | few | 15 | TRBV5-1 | TGCGCCAGCAGCTTTGGGACAGGGGGCTCCTACGAGCAGTACTTC | CASSFGTGGSYEQYF
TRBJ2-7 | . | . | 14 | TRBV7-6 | TGTGCCAGCAGCCTAGAGGGGGGGCCCTACGAGCAGTACTTC | CASSLEGGPYEQYF
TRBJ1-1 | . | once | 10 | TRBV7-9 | TGTTCCAGCAGCCCAGGTGAAGCTTTCTTT | CSSSPGEAFF
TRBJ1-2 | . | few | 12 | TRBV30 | TGTGCCTGGAAATACGGGGGAGGGGGCTACACCTTC | CAWKYGGGGYTF
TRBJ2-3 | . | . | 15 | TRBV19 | TGTGCCAGTACCCCGCCCGAGTCTAGCACAGATACGCAGTATTTT | CASTPPESSTDTQYF
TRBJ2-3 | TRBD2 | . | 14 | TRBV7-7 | TGTGCCAGCAGCACCCTAGCGGGAGAAGGCACGCAGTATTTT | CASSTLAGEGTQYF
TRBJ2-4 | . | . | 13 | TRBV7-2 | TGTGCCAGCAGCTTAAATAAGGGGGACATTCAGTACTTC | CASSLNKGDIQYF
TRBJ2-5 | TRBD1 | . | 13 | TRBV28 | TGTGCCAGCGAAAGAGGGGGACAGGAGACCCAGTACTTC | CASERGGQETQYF
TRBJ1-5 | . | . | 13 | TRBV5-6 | TGTGCCAGCAGCTTGGGATCAGATCCGCCCCAGCATTTT | CASSLGSDPPQHF
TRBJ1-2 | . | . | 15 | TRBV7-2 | TGTGCCAGCACCACGAACTTGGGGGCGAACTATGGCTACACCTTC | CASTTNLGANYGYTF
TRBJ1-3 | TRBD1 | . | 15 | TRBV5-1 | TGCGCCAGCAGCTTGGAGGGGGCGAATGGAAACACCATATATTTT | CASSLEGANGNTIYF
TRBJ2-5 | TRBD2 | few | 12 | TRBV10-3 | TGTGCCATCAGCCCCGGGGGGGAGACCCAGTACTTC | CAISPGGETQYF
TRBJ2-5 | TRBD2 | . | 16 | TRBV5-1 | TGCGCCAGCAGCTTGGCCATCGGACTAGCGGTGGAGACCCAGTACTTC | CASSLAIGLAVETQYF
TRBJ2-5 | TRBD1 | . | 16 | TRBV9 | TGTGCCAGCAGCGTAGGGACAGGGGGAGGACAAGAGACCCAGTACTTC | CASSVGTGGGQETQYF
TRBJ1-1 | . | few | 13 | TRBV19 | TGTGCCAGTCCGAATCAGGAGAACACTGAAGCTTTCTTT | CASPNQENTEAFF
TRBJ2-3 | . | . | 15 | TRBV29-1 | TGCAGCGTTGTATCTTCCGCTAGCGGCACAGATACGCAGTATTTT | CSVVSSASGTDTQYF
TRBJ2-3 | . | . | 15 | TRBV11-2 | TGTGCCAGCAGCCTGGGACACCGCAATTGGGCTACGCAGTATTTT | CASSLGHRNWATQYF
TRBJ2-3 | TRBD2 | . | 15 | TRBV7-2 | TGTGCCAGCAGCTTGACTAGCGGGATAGGAGATACGCAGTATTTT | CASSLTSGIGDTQYF
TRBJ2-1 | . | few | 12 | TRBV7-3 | TGTGCCAGCAGCTATGTTGGGAGTGAGCAGTTCTTC | CASSYVGSEQFF